This T cell receptor beta chain emerged from a study of T cells after somatic rescue of genetic block (dated by TCRdb to about 2020). Background for the entire study: What the study looked at was long-term robustness, specifically in a T-cell system that came about through somatic rescue of a genetic block in T-cell development.

The CDR3, cysteine through phenylalanine, is 14 amino acids long. Only the CDR3 region is kept as DNA, spanning 42 bases read in frame from base 1. CDR1 and CDR2 are drawn from the germline V gene: MNHEY, SVGAGI. V loses 4 bases of germline sequence and J loses 8 bases, and the interval between the two ends is 14 bases. Receptors were amplified or captured by the immunoSEQ multiplex PCR assay. TCRdb carries this immuneACCESS record with in-frame sequences only. Its versions omit some clonotypes, under half of them owing to an unresolved V gene in the studies checked, with the rest unexplained. Across this sample there are roughly 14,000 clones, with 72% seen only once. Together, the top ten hold approximately 15% of the sample. Note on this clone: What this receptor recognizes is not known. The record has no base qualities; no much larger clone is one base away.

The clonotype comes from a boy younger than 18. Sequenced input: peripheral blood mononuclear cells (PBMCs). The sequence links TRBV6-5 to TRBJ1-4; TRBD1 might be the D gene, on 6 matching bases. The CDR3 reads CASSFGTLPEKLFF. The DNA reads as follows: TGTGCCAGCAGTTTCGGGACACTACCCGAAAAACTGTTTTTT.